The 23 T cell receptor beta chains below all came from one sample that was sequenced in a study of blood T cells in healthy people across ages (dated by TCRdb to the mid-2010s). The library was obtained by 5' RACE. Instrument used: Illumina HiSeq 2500. The second PCR ran for about 6 to 12 cycles and used a J-beta primer mix along with a sample-barcoded 5' primer. In-frame beta chains were kept once TCRdb had trimmed the public reads at Q25 with fastp and called clones with MiXCR. Rows matching on CDR3 protein sequence are summarized as one entry with the most common DNA and genes. Here the sample has around 820,000 distinct CDR3 sequences; roughly 25% occur a single time. The ten biggest clones cover approximately 3.7% of the sample. The sample was also linked to a second study, of T cells of mothers and their children.

Sequenced material: blood. The receptors were sampled from a boy between 10 and 17 years old in good health.

This clonotype was observed a handful of times. The chain is built from TRBV29-1 and TRBJ2-7; 8 bases are a match to TRBD1. The CDR3 runs 15 residues. CDR1 is SQVTM, CDR2 ANQGSEA, per germline. With 0 bases clipped from V and 0 bases from J, the junction kept 4 bases outside the gene matches. Here the CDR3 DNA reads TGCAGCGTTGAAGAGGGACAGGAAAGCTCCTACGAGCAGTACTTC. Amino acids: CSVEEGQESSYEQYF.

The chain joins TRBV6-6 to TRBJ2-7; 10 positions match TRBD2. This CDR3 is 15 amino acids long. J gave up 1 base and V 7 bases, and 7 bases lay outside the gene matches. CDR1 is MNHNY and CDR2 is SVGAGI in the germline V gene (reference sequence). In nucleotides, the CDR3 is TGTGCCAGCACCTATAGCGGGGGGAGGTCCTACGAGCAGTACTTC. This codes for CASTYSGGRSYEQYF.

This chain links TRBV27 with TRBJ2-3; the D is unclear. Trimming removed 5 bases from V and 5 bases from J, with 20 bases in between. The CDR3 contains 16 residues. The germline CDR1 and CDR2 sequences are MNHEY and SMNVEV (reference sequence). CDR3 residues: CASSPSGFWWRDTQYF. DNA of the CDR3: TGTGCCAGCAGTCCCTCCGGCTTTTGGTGGCGAGATACGCAGTATTTT.

This clonotype was detected a few times. The V and J genes are TRBV5-1 and TRBJ2-1, with TRBD2 identical over 13 bases. V was clipped by 4 bases and J by 7 bases; unmatched bases: 8. There are 16 residues in the CDR3. Germline assignment: CDR1 SGHRS and CDR2 YFSETQ. CDR3 protein: CASSTTGTSGMNEQFF. The CDR3 DNA is TGCGCCAGCAGCACGACCGGGACTAGCGGGATGAATGAGCAGTTCTTC.

The sample holds a few counts of this clonotype. This chain links TRBV7-2 with TRBJ2-7; D is unclear. Germline values: CDR1 SGHTA, CDR2 FQGNSA. V shed 5 bases and J shed 5 bases, with 25 bases lying between them. CDR3 length: 17 residues. The CDR3 sequence is CASSTQPLLVGENEQYF. Written as DNA, the CDR3 is TGTGCCAGCAGCACTCAGCCCTTATTGGTCGGTGAAAACGAGCAGTACTTC.

Only a few counts were recorded for this clonotype. The chain recombines TRBV7-9 with TRBJ2-5; D is perhaps TRBD2 (6 bases). Per the germline V gene, CDR1 is SEHNR and CDR2 is FQNEAQ (reference sequence). Trimming stripped 5 bases from V and 1 base from J, with 14 bases between. The CDR3 is 15 residues long. CDR3 in amino acids: CASSQARRGQETQYF. CDR3 coding DNA: TGTGCCAGCAGCCAAGCGCGGCGGGGCCAAGAGACCCAGTACTTC.

This clonotype has more than one count but fewer than ten. This chain's CDR3 is CASSYNRDTLNTEAFF. DNA for the CDR3: TGTGCCAGCAGTTATAACAGGGACACACTGAACACTGAAGCTTTCTTT. V is TRBV6-2 or TRBV6-3 and J is TRBJ1-1; possibly TRBD1 for D (6 bases). Looked up from germline, CDR1 is MNHEY and CDR2 is SVGEGT. This CDR3 region has 16 residues. V was pared by 3 bases and J by 0 bases, with 14 bases between.

The chain links TRBV27 to TRBJ1-4; 7 positions match TRBD1. The CDR3 extends over 14 amino acids. The junction had 6 bases not matched to a gene; V was cut back by 4 bases and J by 7 bases. Germline V gene lookup returns CDR1 MNHEY and CDR2 SMNVEV (reference sequence). CDR3 amino acids: CASSSGQAGEKLFF. The CDR3 DNA reads as TGTGCCAGCAGTTCCGGACAGGCGGGTGAAAAACTGTTTTTT. Full variable domain (outside the CDR3, taken from reference TRBV27 and TRBJ1-4): EAQVTQNPRYLITVTGKKLTVTCSQNMNHEYMSWYRQDPGLGLRQIYYSMNVEVTDKGDVPEGYKVSRKEKRNFPLILESPSPNQTSLYFCASSSGQAGEKLFFGSGTQLSVL.

This clonotype was seen more than once but under ten times. The gene calls are TRBV3-1 and TRBJ2-1; D gene uncertain. V was cut by 0 bases and J by 10 bases, with 10 bases left in between. This CDR3 is built from 13 residues. Germline CDR1 and CDR2: LGHDT and YNNKEL (reference sequence). The CDR3 nucleotides read TGTGCCAGCAGCCAAGATGCCCCTAGGGAGCAGTTCTTC. This codes for CASSQDAPREQFF.

This clonotype was picked up one time. The rearrangement uses TRBV5-5 and TRBJ1-6; D not certain. This CDR3 has 15 residues. CDR1 SGHKS and CDR2 YYEKEE come from the germline V gene (reference sequence). V lost 0 bases and J lost 12, with 16 bases in between. CDR3 region: CASSLVVGPAEPLHF. The CDR3 nucleotides are TGTGCCAGCAGCTTGGTAGTTGGGCCAGCGGAACCCCTCCACTTT. Complete variable domain (other parts from reference TRBV5-5 and TRBJ1-6): DAGVTQSPTHLIKTRGQQVTLRCSPISGHKSVSWYQQVLGQGPQFIFQYYEKEERGRGNFPDRFSARQFPNYSSELNVNALLLGDSALYLCASSLVVGPAEPLHFGNGTRLTVT.

This clonotype has just a few counts. Germline is not matched at one junction end, which may reflect a read error. The CDR3 coding sequence is TGTGCCAGCAGTTATTCCCGGGACACCCTACACCCGAACACTGAGGCTTTCTTT. It encodes CASSYSRDTLHPNTEAFF. This chain joins TRBV6-2 or TRBV6-3 and TRBJ1-1, with TRBD1 as a possible D gene (6 bases). CDR3 size: 18 residues. The germline gives CDR1 MNHEY, CDR2 SVGEGT.

The rearrangement joins TRBV9 to TRBJ2-7; tentatively, D is TRBD1 (6 bases). Deletions cut 4 bases from V and 1 base from J, with 12 bases between. The V gene's germline CDR1 is SGDLS and CDR2 YYNGEE. This CDR3 region has 14 residues. The CDR3 spells CASSPDDRSYEQYF. CDR3 sequence (DNA): TGTGCCAGCAGCCCAGATGACAGGTCCTACGAGCAGTACTTC.

This sequence joins TRBV20-1 and TRBJ2-1; 10 positions agree with TRBD2. The V gene end was trimmed by 4 bases and the J gene end by 2 bases; junction bases not matched to a gene: 8. The CDR3 has 16 amino acids. Germline CDR1 reads DFQATT; CDR2 reads SNEGSKA (reference sequence). The CDR3 region has the DNA TGCAGTGCTAAAAGCTTAGCGGGAGGAACCTACAATGAGCAGTTCTTC. Amino acid sequence: CSAKSLAGGTYNEQFF.

This clonotype appeared a few times. The chain joins TRBV27 to TRBJ2-5, with D perhaps matching TRBD1 (6 bases). The J call is doubtful: the DNA matches TRBJ2-7 better. Germline V CDR1 and CDR2: MNHEY, SMNVEV (reference sequence). CDR3 length: 15 residues. The CDR3 DNA reads TGTGCCAGCAGTTTTCTCGGACAGAGAGGCTACGAGCAGTACTTC. Translated: CASSFLGQRGYEQYF.

In its sample, this clonotype was seen a few times. The chain employs TRBV28 and TRBJ2-6; TRBD2 is a possible D gene (5 bases). The V end lost 3 bases, the J end lost 2 bases, and 8 bases lay between the germline ends. CDR3 size: 15 residues. Germline V gene lookup returns CDR1 MDHEN and CDR2 SYDVKM. CDR3 in DNA: TGTGCCAGCAGTTTTGACGGGGCTGGGGCCAACGTCCTGACTTTC. Amino acids: CASSFDGAGANVLTF. Full variable domain (missing parts from reference TRBV28 and TRBJ2-6): DVKVTQSSRYLVKRTGEKVFLECVQDMDHENMFWYRQDPGLGLRLIYFSYDVKMKEKGDIPEGYSVSREKKERFSLILESASTNQTSMYLCASSFDGAGANVLTFGAGSRLTVL.

This clonotype was seen a handful of times. The chain couples TRBV7-2 to TRBJ2-2, with D possibly matching TRBD1 (6 bases). V lost 3 bases to trimming and J lost 5 bases, with 13 bases between them. CDR3 length equals 15 residues. Looked up from germline, CDR1 is SGHTA and CDR2 is FQGNSA. The chain's CDR3 is CASSLLEGGTGELFF. The CDR3, as DNA: TGTGCCAGCAGCTTGCTGGAAGGGGGTACCGGGGAGCTGTTTTTT.

This clonotype was counted only a few times. The rearrangement links TRBV6-1 to TRBJ2-5, with 10 bases lining up with TRBD1. Matching the DNA end better, TRBJ2-7 makes the J call doubtful. Germline V gene data show CDR1 as MNHNS and CDR2 as SASEGT. The length of the CDR3 is 15 residues. The CDR3 here is CASSEGDRGSYEQYF. CDR3 DNA sequence: TGTGCCAGCAGTGAAGGGGACAGGGGCTCCTACGAGCAGTACTTC.

The chain uses TRBV5-1 and TRBJ2-2; perhaps TRBD2 as D (6 bases). Germline assignment: CDR1 SGHRS and CDR2 YFSETQ. The V and J ends lost 4 bases and 4 bases respectively, with 11 bases between them. The CDR3 has 14 amino acids. DNA for the CDR3: TGCGCCAGCAGCGAGGGAGCGGGCACCGGGGAGCTGTTTTTT. Residues: CASSEGAGTGELFF. Using reference TRBV5-1 and TRBJ2-2 for the parts outside the CDR3, the full variable domain is KAGVTQTPRYLIKTRGQQVTLSCSPISGHRSVSWYQQTPGQGLQFLFEYFSETQRNKGNFPGRFSGRQFSNSRSEMNVSTLELGDSALYLCASSEGAGTGELFFGEGSRLTVL.

This chain links TRBV15 with TRBJ2-3, with D possibly being TRBD2 (5 bases). The germline V and J ends were trimmed by 0 bases and 6 bases, with 7 bases remaining between them. The CDR3 is 13 residues long. CDR1 and CDR2 from the germline V gene are LNHNV and YYDKDF (reference sequence). In DNA form, the CDR3 reads TGTGCCACCAGCAGAGATCGGGGTGATACGCAGTATTTT. Amino acid sequence: CATSRDRGDTQYF.

This clonotype occurred once. No DNA is shown, since the ends of the CDR3 on it are uncertain; the CDR3 is the one TCRdb lists. V is TRBV21-1 and J is TRBJ2-5; the tabulated D call, TRBD2, remains unverified against the DNA. TRBV21-1 is listed as a pseudogene. The CDR3 is made up of 18 amino acids, end residues included. The CDR3 protein is CASSTKMAVGGGAETQYF.

This clonotype has just a few counts. The chain uses TRBV4-3 and TRBJ1-1, with TRBD1 identical over 11 bases. Germline CDR1 is LGHNA and CDR2 is YSLEER. The CDR3 extends over 16 amino acids. The trim removed 0 bases at V and 6 bases at J, leaving 6 bases unmatched. The CDR3 region is CASSQDQGTGGAEAFF. Here the CDR3 DNA reads TGCGCCAGCAGCCAAGATCAGGGGACAGGGGGGGCTGAAGCTTTCTTT.

The table lists this clonotype with a few counts. The rearrangement uses TRBV20-1 and TRBJ2-3; D not resolved. With 1 base removed from V and 4 bases from J, the gap between germline ends came to 9 bases. The CDR3 extends over 13 amino acids. Germline CDR1 reads DFQATT; CDR2 reads SNEGSKA (reference sequence). The CDR3 bases are TGCAGTGCTAGAGTACAGTCCGCAGATACGCAGTATTTT. It specifies CSARVQSADTQYF.

The gene calls are TRBV29-1 and TRBJ2-3, with 12 bases that match TRBD2. CDR3 length equals 14 residues. Germline CDR1 and CDR2: SQVTM and ANQGSEA. The junction had 8 bases not matched to a gene; V was cut back by 7 bases and J by 6 bases. The CDR3 DNA sequence: TGCAGCGCTCAACTAGCGGGAGGCTTCGATACGCAGTATTTT. Amino acid sequence: CSAQLAGGFDTQYF.